These T cell receptor beta chains were read from a single sample in a study of shared clonotypes between healthy human individuals. The method was immunoSEQ multiplex PCR; TCRdb's version includes in-frame clones alone and lacks a portion of them. The profile shows roughly 1,000,000 clones, 75% to 80% of them singletons. The sequenced material came from memory CD4+ T cells from PBMCs. Receptors were obtained from a man younger than 35 in good health. Some clones in this sample may be carry-over from other donors' samples. The CDR3 runs from the conserved cysteine through the conserved F or W. D genes are given only for firm matches. Size values are once, few and many counts, or a class for expanded clones, and some rows have none.

>TRBV11-3|-|TRBJ2-3|-
CASSQRADTQYF
TGTGCCAGCAGCCAACGGGCAGATACGCAGTATTTT
>TRBV28|-|TRBJ1-2|-
CASIRPSSGYGYTF
TGTGCCAGCATCCGGCCGTCCTCCGGCTATGGCTACACCTTC
>TRBV11-3|-|TRBJ1-1|few
CASSHQRNTEAFF
TGTGCCAGCAGTCACCAACGGAACACTGAAGCTTTCTTT
>TRBV27|-|TRBJ1-4|once
CASRWDSVTNEKLFF
TGTGCCAGCAGATGGGACTCAGTGACTAATGAAAAACTGTTTTTT
>TRBV2|-|TRBJ2-7|-
CASSQAGEPYEQYF
TGTGCCAGCAGCCAAGCAGGGGAGCCCTACGAGCAGTACTTC
>TRBV5-4|-|TRBJ2-3|-
CASSTGTIITSTDTQYF
TGTGCCAGCAGCACGGGTACCATTATAACGTCCACAGATACGCAGTATTTT
>TRBV7-9|-|TRBJ2-7|few
CASSSSSSYEQYF
TGTGCCAGCAGCTCTAGTAGCTCCTACGAGCAGTACTTC
>TRBV11-3|TRBD2|TRBJ2-1|-
CASSLTSWNEQFF
TGTGCCAGCAGCTTGACTAGCTGGAATGAGCAGTTCTTC
>TRBV2|-|TRBJ1-2|-
CASSEYVGGAVGGYTF
TGTGCCAGCAGTGAATACGTAGGCGGGGCAGTGGGTGGCTACACCTTC
>TRBV6-5|-|TRBJ1-1|-
CASLKEGRTEAFF
TGTGCCAGCCTCAAAGAGGGCCGCACTGAAGCTTTCTTT
>TRBV19|TRBD1|TRBJ1-2|-
CASSRQGGSGYTF
TGTGCCAGTAGCCGACAGGGAGGAAGTGGCTACACCTTC
>TRBV2|TRBD1|TRBJ2-7|-
CASSSGTGGGEQYF
TGTGCCAGCAGCTCCGGGACAGGGGGAGGGGAGCAGTACTTC
>TRBV5-1|-|TRBJ2-3|-
CASSPGNVRDTQYF
TGCGCCAGCAGTCCTGGCAATGTAAGAGATACGCAGTATTTT
>TRBV7-8|TRBD1|TRBJ2-1|-
CASSPQTGDNEQFF
TGTGCCAGCAGCCCCCAGACAGGGGACAATGAGCAGTTCTTC
>TRBV7-2|TRBD1|TRBJ2-1|-
CASNHRTGVNYNEQFF
TGTGCCAGCAACCACAGGACAGGGGTCAATTACAATGAGCAGTTCTTC
>TRBV29-1|-|TRBJ1-4|-
CSVQGGPNEKLFF
TGCAGCGTGCAGGGTGGTCCTAATGAAAAACTGTTTTTT
>TRBV5-1|-|TRBJ1-3|-
CASSLAPGSGNTIYF
TGCGCCAGCAGCTTGGCCCCAGGCTCTGGAAACACCATATATTTT
>TRBV27|TRBD1|TRBJ1-5|-
CASSLKGQGANFGNQPQHF
TGTGCCAGCAGTTTAAAAGGGCAGGGGGCGAATTTCGGCAATCAGCCCCAGCATTTT
>TRBV7-8|-|TRBJ2-6|-
CASSLVWGTGANVLTF
TGTGCCAGCAGCTTAGTATGGGGTACTGGGGCCAACGTCCTGACTTTC
>TRBV5-1|TRBD2|TRBJ2-7|-
CASSPARGRVGEQYF
TGCGCCAGCAGCCCGGCCCGAGGGAGGGTTGGGGAGCAGTACTTC
>TRBV15|-|TRBJ1-3|few
CATSRTTGSGNTIYF
TGTGCCACCAGCAGAACAACAGGGTCTGGAAACACCATATATTTT
>TRBV10-3|-|TRBJ2-7|few
CAISDFRRPGWF
TGTGCCATCAGTGACTTCAGGAGGCCGGGGTGGTTC
>TRBV18|TRBD1|TRBJ1-1|-
CASSPQGTGTNTEAFF
TGTGCCAGCTCACCACAGGGGACAGGGACGAACACTGAAGCTTTCTTT
>TRBV7-2|TRBD1|TRBJ2-5|-
CASSSRQDREKETQYF
TGTGCCAGCAGCTCGCGCCAGGACAGGGAAAAAGAGACCCAGTACTTC
>TRBV9|TRBD1|TRBJ2-7|-
CASSPRQGRVHEQYF
TGTGCCAGCAGCCCAAGACAGGGGCGCGTCCACGAGCAGTACTTC
>TRBV28|TRBD1|TRBJ1-2|few
CASSFTFGQGINGYTF
TGTGCCAGCAGTTTTACTTTCGGACAGGGGATTAATGGCTACACCTTC
>TRBV11-3|TRBD2|TRBJ2-1|-
CASSFRASGYNEQFF
TGTGCCAGCAGCTTCCGGGCTAGCGGTTACAATGAGCAGTTCTTC
>TRBV6-1|TRBD1|TRBJ2-7|-
CASSEGDRDSYEQYF
TGTGCCAGCAGTGAAGGAGACAGGGACTCCTACGAGCAGTACTTC
>TRBV4-2|-|TRBJ2-7|-
CASSQGPLREPPYEQYF
TGTGCCAGCAGCCAGGGCCCCCTCCGGGAGCCCCCCTACGAGCAGTACTTC
>TRBV10-3|TRBD1|TRBJ2-5|-
CAISGPGGQGKETQYF
TGTGCCATCAGTGGCCCAGGGGGCCAAGGGAAGGAGACCCAGTACTTC
>TRBV6-5|-|TRBJ1-2|once
CASSPRGGRLYGYTF
TGTGCCAGCAGTCCCCGGGGCGGGCGCCTTTATGGCTACACCTTC
>TRBV7-9|TRBD1|TRBJ1-1|-
CASSQGDRPNTEAFF
TGTGCCAGCAGCCAAGGGGACAGGCCGAACACTGAAGCTTTCTTT
>TRBV10-2|TRBD1|TRBJ1-5|-
CASTDRANQPQHF
TGCGCCAGCACCGACAGGGCCAATCAGCCCCAGCATTTT
>TRBV11-1|-|TRBJ1-2|-
CASSPDRTQGYTF
TGTGCCAGCAGCCCAGACAGGACCCAAGGCTACACCTTC
>TRBV5-1|-|TRBJ1-5|once
CASSPSTASNQPQHF
TGCGCCAGCAGCCCATCGACAGCGAGCAATCAGCCCCAGCATTTT
>TRBV28|-|TRBJ1-6|-
CASSPLISNSPLHF
TGTGCCAGCAGCCCCCTTATATCTAATTCACCCCTCCACTTT
>TRBV4-1|TRBD2|TRBJ2-5|many
CASSQGLVDSGETQYF
TGCGCCAGCAGCCAAGGTTTGGTCGATAGCGGGGAGACCCAGTACTTC
>TRBV7-9|-|TRBJ2-6|-
CASSRSKDSGANVLTF
TGTGCCAGCAGCCGATCAAAAGACTCTGGGGCCAACGTCCTGACTTTC
>TRBV18|-|TRBJ2-7|-
CASSRGQGDEQYF
TGTGCCAGCTCCCGTGGGCAGGGCGACGAGCAGTACTTC
>TRBV5-1|TRBD1|TRBJ1-2|-
CASSGRTGGDYGYTF
TGCGCCAGCAGCGGACGGACAGGGGGCGACTATGGCTACACCTTC
>TRBV4-2|TRBD2|TRBJ2-1|-
CASSQDRGSGEQFF
TGTGCCAGCAGCCAAGATCGCGGGAGTGGTGAGCAGTTCTTC
>TRBV29-1|-|TRBJ2-3|-
CSARLWDDYTQYF
TGCAGCGCCCGGCTTTGGGACGACTATACGCAGTATTTT
>TRBV28|TRBD1|TRBJ2-7|-
CASSLGTRTGDSSYEQYF
TGTGCCAGCAGTTTAGGGACACGGACAGGGGACAGCTCCTACGAGCAGTACTTC
>TRBV18|TRBD1|TRBJ1-5|-
CASSPGTGLQPQHF
TGTGCCAGCTCACCGGGGACAGGGCTTCAGCCCCAGCATTTT
>TRBV18|-|TRBJ1-5|-
CASSEQSNQPQHF
TGTGCCAGCTCAGAACAAAGCAATCAGCCCCAGCATTTT
>TRBV5-1|TRBD1|TRBJ1-3|-
CASSEGANSGNTIYF
TGCGCCAGCAGCGAGGGGGCAAACTCTGGAAACACCATATATTTT
>TRBV9|TRBD2|TRBJ2-3|-
CASSETPTSGSTDTQYF
TGTGCCAGCAGCGAGACTCCGACTAGCGGGAGCACAGATACGCAGTATTTT
>TRBV5-1|TRBD1|TRBJ1-5|few
CASSLGTGNQPQHF
TGCGCCAGCAGCTTGGGGACAGGGAATCAGCCCCAGCATTTT
>TRBV7-7|-|TRBJ2-2|-
CASSRRETGELFF
TGTGCCAGCAGCCGAAGGGAAACCGGGGAGCTGTTTTTT
>TRBV28|-|TRBJ2-3|few
CASSLWTGRGADTQYF
TGTGCCAGCAGTTTATGGACAGGGAGGGGTGCAGATACGCAGTATTTT
>TRBV9|TRBD1|TRBJ2-3|-
CASSSRQGGTDTQYF
TGTGCCAGCAGCTCTCGACAGGGGGGCACAGATACGCAGTATTTT
>TRBV5-8|TRBD1|TRBJ1-1|-
CASSQDADRVNTEAFF
TGTGCCAGCAGCCAAGACGCCGACAGGGTGAACACTGAAGCTTTCTTT
>TRBV27|-|TRBJ2-3|-
CASSPGTLSTDTQYF
TGTGCCAGCAGCCCCGGGACTCTCAGCACAGATACGCAGTATTTT